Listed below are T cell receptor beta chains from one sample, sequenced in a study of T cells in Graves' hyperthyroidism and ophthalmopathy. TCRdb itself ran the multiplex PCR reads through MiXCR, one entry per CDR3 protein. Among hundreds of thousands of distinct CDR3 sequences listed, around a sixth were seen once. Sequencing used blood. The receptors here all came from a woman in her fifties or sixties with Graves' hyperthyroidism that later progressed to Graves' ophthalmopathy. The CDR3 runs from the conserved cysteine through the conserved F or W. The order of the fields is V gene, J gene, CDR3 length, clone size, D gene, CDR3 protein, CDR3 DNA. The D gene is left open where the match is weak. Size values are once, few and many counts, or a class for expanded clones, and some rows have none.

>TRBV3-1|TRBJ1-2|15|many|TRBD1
CASSQAGTAVDGYTF
TGTGCCAGCAGCCAAGCCGGGACAGCGGTTGATGGCTACACCTTC
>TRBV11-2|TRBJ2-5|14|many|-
CASSLSRGRETQYF
TGTGCCAGCAGCTTAAGCAGGGGCCGGGAGACCCAGTACTTC
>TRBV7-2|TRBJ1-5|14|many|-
CASSLGGQWQPQHF
TGTGCCAGCAGCTTAGGGGGACAATGGCAGCCCCAGCATTTT
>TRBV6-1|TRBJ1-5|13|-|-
CATVQISNQPQHF
TGTGCCACCGTGCAAATTAGCAATCAGCCCCAGCATTTT
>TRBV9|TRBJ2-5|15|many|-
CASTQGGRWWETQYF
TGTGCCAGCACCCAGGGGGGGCGTTGGTGGGAGACCCAGTACTTC
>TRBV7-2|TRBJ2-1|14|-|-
CASSLIPRDNEQFF
TGTGCCAGCAGCTTAATACCGCGCGACAATGAGCAGTTCTTC
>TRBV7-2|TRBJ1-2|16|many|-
CASSRAIRTDHYGYTF
TGTGCCAGCAGCCGCGCCATTCGGACAGATCACTATGGCTACACCTTC
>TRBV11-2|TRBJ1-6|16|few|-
CASSSLTGVVGSPLHF
TGTGCCAGCAGCTCCCTGACGGGGGTGGTCGGCTCACCCCTCCACTTT
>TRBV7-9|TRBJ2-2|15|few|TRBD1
CASSARGRNTGELFF
TGTGCCAGCAGCGCCAGGGGGCGGAACACCGGGGAGCTGTTTTTT
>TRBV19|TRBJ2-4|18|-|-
CASSTESRDPLAKNIQYF
TGTGCCAGTAGTACCGAATCACGGGACCCGCTAGCCAAAAACATTCAGTACTTC
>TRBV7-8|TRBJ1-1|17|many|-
CASSKNRAPRMNTEAFF
TGTGCCAGCAGCAAAAATCGGGCACCGAGAATGAACACTGAAGCTTTCTTT
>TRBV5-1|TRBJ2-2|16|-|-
CASSLRSTVSTGELFF
TGCGCCAGCAGCTTGAGATCGACAGTTTCCACCGGGGAGCTGTTTTTT
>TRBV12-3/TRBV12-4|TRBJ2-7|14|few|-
CASSPTRGFYEQYF
TGTGCCAGCAGCCCCACACGGGGATTTTACGAGCAGTACTTC
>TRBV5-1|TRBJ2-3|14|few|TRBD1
CASSPDRGPDTQYF
TGCGCCAGCAGCCCCGACAGGGGCCCAGATACGCAGTATTTT
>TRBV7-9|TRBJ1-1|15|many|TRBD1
CASRLQQGARTEAFF
TGTGCCAGCAGACTACAACAGGGGGCGCGAACTGAAGCTTTCTTT
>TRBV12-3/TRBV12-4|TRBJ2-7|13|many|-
CASSFPSSYEQYF
TGTGCCAGCAGTTTCCCTTCCTCCTACGAGCAGTACTTC
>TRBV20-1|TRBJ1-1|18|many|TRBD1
CSARPGQGAFPLNTEAFF
TGCAGTGCTAGACCTGGACAGGGGGCCTTTCCCTTGAACACTGAAGCTTTCTTT
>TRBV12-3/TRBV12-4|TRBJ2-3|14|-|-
CASSFSPRTDTQYF
TGTGCCAGCAGTTTCTCTCCGCGCACAGATACGCAGTATTTT
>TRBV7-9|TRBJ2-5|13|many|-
CASGTWPGETQYF
TGTGCCAGCGGCACGTGGCCGGGAGAGACCCAGTACTTC
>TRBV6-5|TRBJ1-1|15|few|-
CASSYRVSVDTEAFF
TGTGCCAGCAGTTACAGGGTTAGTGTGGACACTGAAGCTTTCTTT
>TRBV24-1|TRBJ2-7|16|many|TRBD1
CATSDRRGQGKNEQYF
TGTGCCACCAGTGACCGGCGGGGACAGGGGAAAAACGAGCAGTACTTC
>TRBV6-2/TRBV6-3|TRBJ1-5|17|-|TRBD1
CASSWDRSTTFNQPQHF
TGTGCCAGCAGCTGGGACAGGTCGACTACTTTCAATCAGCCCCAGCATTTT
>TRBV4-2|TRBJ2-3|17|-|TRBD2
CASSQDKAGGRTDTQYF
TGTGCCAGCAGCCAAGATAAAGCGGGGGGCCGCACAGATACGCAGTATTTT
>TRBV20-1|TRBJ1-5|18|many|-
CSARDLRLGAGSNQPQHF
TGCAGTGCTAGAGATCTTCGACTCGGGGCCGGGAGCAATCAGCCCCAGCATTTT
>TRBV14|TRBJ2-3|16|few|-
CASSQVPGLGQDTQYF
TGTGCCAGCAGCCAAGTTCCGGGACTCGGGCAGGATACGCAGTATTTT
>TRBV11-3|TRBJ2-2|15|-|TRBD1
CASSPETGSTGELFF
TGTGCCAGCAGCCCCGAGACAGGGAGCACCGGGGAGCTGTTTTTT
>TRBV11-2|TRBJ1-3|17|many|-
CASSLMGPHQSGNTIYF
TGTGCCAGCAGCTTAATGGGACCGCATCAGTCGGGAAACACCATATATTTT
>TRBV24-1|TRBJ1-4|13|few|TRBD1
CATRGTGDEKLFF
TGTGCCACCCGTGGGACAGGAGATGAAAAACTGTTTTTT
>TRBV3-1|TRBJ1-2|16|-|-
CASSQAIQDLVDGYTF
TGTGCCAGCAGCCAAGCCATACAGGACTTAGTGGATGGCTACACCTTC
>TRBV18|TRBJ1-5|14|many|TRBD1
CASSPGQGVQPQHF
TGTGCCAGCTCACCAGGACAGGGGGTCCAGCCCCAGCATTTT
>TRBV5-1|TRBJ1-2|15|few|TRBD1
CASSLISGTGGGYTF
TGCGCCAGCAGCTTGATCTCCGGGACAGGGGGCGGCTACACCTTC
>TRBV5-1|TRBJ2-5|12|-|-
CASSLTLETQYF
TGCGCCAGCAGCTTGACCCTAGAGACCCAGTACTTC
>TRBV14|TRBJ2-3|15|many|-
CASSLTGDYTDTQYF
TGTGCCAGCAGCTTAACGGGAGACTACACAGATACGCAGTATTTT
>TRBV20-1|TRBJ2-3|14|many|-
CSARMEGGTDTQYF
TGCAGTGCCCGAATGGAGGGCGGTACAGATACGCAGTATTTT
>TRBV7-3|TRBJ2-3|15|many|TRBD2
CASSFGGGSTDTQYF
TGTGCCAGCAGCTTTGGGGGGGGTAGCACAGATACGCAGTATTTT
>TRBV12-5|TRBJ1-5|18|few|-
CASGLKFLVVGDNQPQHF
TGTGCTAGTGGTTTGAAGTTTTTAGTGGTCGGAGACAATCAGCCCCAGCATTTT
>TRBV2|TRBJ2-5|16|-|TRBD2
CASSEVAGGPQETQYF
TGTGCCAGCAGTGAAGTAGCGGGGGGGCCCCAAGAGACCCAGTACTTC
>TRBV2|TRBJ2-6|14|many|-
CAREILSGANVLTF
TGTGCCAGGGAAATCCTCTCTGGGGCCAACGTCCTGACTTTC
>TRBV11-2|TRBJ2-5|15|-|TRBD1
CASSSGDREAETQYF
TGTGCCAGCAGCTCCGGGGACAGGGAGGCTGAGACCCAGTACTTC
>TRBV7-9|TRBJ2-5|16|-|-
CASSSGDSAWRETQYF
TGTGCCAGCAGCTCGGGCGACAGCGCCTGGCGGGAGACCCAGTACTTC
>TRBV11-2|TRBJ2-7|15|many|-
CASSPFSGLSYEQYF
TGTGCCAGCAGCCCGTTTTCCGGGCTCTCCTACGAGCAGTACTTC
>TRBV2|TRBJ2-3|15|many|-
CASIFDRPGADTQYF
TGTGCCAGCATTTTCGACAGACCGGGCGCAGATACGCAGTATTTT
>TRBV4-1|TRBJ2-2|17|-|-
CASSQPKRVADTGELFF
TGCGCCAGCAGCCAACCAAAACGGGTTGCGGACACCGGGGAGCTGTTTTTT
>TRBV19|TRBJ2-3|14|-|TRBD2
CASNPSGRTDTQYF
TGTGCCAGTAACCCTAGCGGGCGCACAGATACGCAGTATTTT
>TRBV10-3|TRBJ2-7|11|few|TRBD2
CAILADYEQYF
TGTGCCATCCTAGCGGACTACGAGCAGTACTTC
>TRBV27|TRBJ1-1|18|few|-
CASSSNLGGGLMNTEAFF
TGTGCCAGCAGTTCGAATCTAGGGGGGGGATTGATGAACACTGAAGCTTTCTTT
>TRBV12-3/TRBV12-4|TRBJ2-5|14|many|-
CASSLFTSYETQYF
TGTGCCAGCAGTTTATTCACTAGCTATGAGACCCAGTACTTC
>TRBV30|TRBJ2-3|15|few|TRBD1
CAWHPGTASTDTQCF
TGTGCCTGGCACCCCGGGACAGCCAGCACAGATACGCAGTGTTTT
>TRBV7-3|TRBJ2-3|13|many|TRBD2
CASAGGRTDTQYF
TGTGCCAGCGCGGGGGGGCGCACAGATACGCAGTATTTT
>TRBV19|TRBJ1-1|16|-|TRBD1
CASSIGRQGAGTEAFF
TGTGCCAGTAGTATAGGCAGACAGGGGGCAGGCACTGAAGCTTTCTTT
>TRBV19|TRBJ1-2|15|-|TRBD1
CASSSSPGQLLGYTF
TGTGCCAGTAGTAGCTCCCCGGGACAGCTCCTCGGCTACACCTTC
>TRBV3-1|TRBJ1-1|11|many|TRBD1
CASRDRGVTFF
TGTGCCAGCAGGGACAGGGGGGTTACTTTCTTT
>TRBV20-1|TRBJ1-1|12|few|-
CSASPTGAEAFF
TGCAGTGCTAGCCCCACGGGTGCAGAAGCTTTCTTT
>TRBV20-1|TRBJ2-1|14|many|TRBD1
CSANGQGPYNEQFF
TGCAGTGCTAACGGACAGGGCCCCTACAATGAGCAGTTCTTC